The 4 T cell receptor beta chains in this list originate from one sample, sequenced in a study of blood T cell repertoires in COVID-19. Only in-frame clones appear in the TCRdb table, and some are missing; sequencing was by immunoSEQ multiplex PCR. The profile shows about 120,000 clones, roughly 80% of them singletons. The source material was peripheral blood. Receptors were obtained from a man in his sixties with acute or convalescent COVID-19.

This clone was counted a few times. The chain uses TRBV11-2 and TRBJ1-5; no firm D call. Germline V gives CDR1 SGHAT, CDR2 FQNNGV. The CDR3 totals 14 residues. Trimming left V 0 bases short and J 4 bases short, with 7 bases between. CDR3: CASSLDLSNQPQHF. The CDR3 DNA sequence: TGTGCCAGCAGCTTAGACCTGAGTAATCAGCCCCAGCATTTT. The full variable domain, rest sourced from reference TRBV11-2 and TRBJ1-5, is EAGVAQSPRYKIIEKRQSVAFWCNPISGHATLYWYQQILGQGPKLLIQFQNNGVVDDSQLPKDRFSAERLKGVDSTLKIQPAKLEDSAVYLCASSLDLSNQPQHFGDGTRLSIL.

This chain uses TRBV12-3 or TRBV12-4 with TRBJ2-5, with D perhaps matching TRBD2 (6 bases). Trimming cost V 9 bases and J 5 bases, with 10 bases left between them. The CDR3 has 11 residues. The CDR3 loop is CASRLGETQYF. CDR3 bases: TGTGCCAGTCGACTAGGGGAGACCCAGTACTTC.

V and J are TRBV4-2 and TRBJ1-1, with D unclear. CDR1 is LGHNA and CDR2 is YNFKEQ in the germline V gene. The CDR3 totals 14 residues. Trimming took off 3 bases at V and 2 bases at J, with 10 bases between the two ends. The chain's CDR3 is CASSQGDGNTEAFF. As DNA, the CDR3 is TGTGCCAGCAGCCAGGGAGACGGCAACACTGAAGCTTTCTTT.

The count of this clone is one. This chain uses TRBV9 with TRBJ1-2, with D hard to call. CDR1 and CDR2 (germline): SGDLS, YYNGEE. V lost 4 bases, J lost 6 bases, and 13 bases lay in between. The CDR3 is made up of 13 amino acids. CDR3 protein: CASSLRLGDGYTF. CDR3 bases: TGTGCCAGCAGCTTGCGACTGGGAGATGGCTACACCTTC.